Listed below are T cell receptor beta chains from one sample, sequenced in a study of shared clonotypes between healthy human individuals. Using immunoSEQ multiplex PCR, the repertoire was profiled, and TCRdb retains in-frame clones only, with some absent. The table shows about 2,100,000 clones, with 93% occurring only once. Sequencing was done on a sample of naive CD8+ T cells from PBMCs. These receptors came from a man aged 18 to 30 in good health. Some clones in this sample may be carry-over from other donors' samples. CDR3s include the opening cysteine and the closing phenylalanine or tryptophan. The D gene is left open where the match is weak. Only some rows state a clone size, as once, few, many or a class for expanded clones.

j_call	cdr3_length	clone_size	d_call	v_call	cdr3_aa	cdr3_nt
TRBJ2-7	13	once	-	TRBV7-8	CASSLTPAYEQYF	TGTGCCAGCAGCTTAACGCCTGCGTACGAGCAGTACTTC
TRBJ2-5	15	-	TRBD1	TRBV28	CASSFDEGGTETQYF	TGTGCCAGCAGTTTCGATGAAGGGGGCACGGAGACCCAGTACTTC
TRBJ2-7	17	-	-	TRBV13	CASSSRMVGTGRIEQYF	TGTGCCAGCAGCTCGAGAATGGTCGGGACTGGCAGGATCGAGCAGTACTTC
TRBJ1-1	13	-	-	TRBV28	CASSFRANTEAFF	TGTGCCAGCAGTTTTAGGGCTAACACTGAAGCTTTCTTT
TRBJ2-7	14	-	-	TRBV28	CASSPIGVFYEQYF	TGTGCCAGCAGTCCCATTGGCGTATTCTACGAGCAGTACTTC
TRBJ2-7	14	-	TRBD1	TRBV19	CASSNRDRGYEQYF	TGTGCCAGTAGTAACCGGGACAGGGGGTACGAGCAGTACTTC
TRBJ2-3	15	-	-	TRBV16	CASSQSSRGTDTQYF	TGTGCCAGCAGCCAATCGTCCAGGGGCACAGATACGCAGTATTTT
TRBJ2-1	15	-	TRBD2	TRBV19	CASNGETGGQNEQFF	TGTGCCAGTAACGGAGAAACGGGAGGGCAGAATGAGCAGTTCTTC
TRBJ1-1	17	once	TRBD1	TRBV6-1	CASSDLKDRERRTEAFF	TGTGCCAGCAGTGATTTGAAGGACAGGGAGAGGAGAACTGAAGCTTTCTTT
TRBJ2-7	15	-	TRBD2	TRBV7-8	CASSPIRGSSYEQYF	TGTGCCAGCAGCCCTATCCGCGGGAGCTCCTACGAGCAGTACTTC